The T cell receptor beta chain described here comes from a study of blood T cell repertoires in COVID-19. Produced via immunoSEQ multiplex PCR; TCRdb's table is partial and in-frame only. The table includes a few hundred thousand clones, approximately 88% detected once. Participants' reported clinical history set cohort assignment. The CDR3 runs to 16 residues. In germline, CDR1 is MGHRA, CDR2 YSYEKL. J gave up 6 bases and V 4 bases, and 7 bases lay outside the gene matches. Source material: PBMCs or T cells enriched from blood (not recorded which). This chain links TRBV4-1 with TRBJ2-3, with 13 nucleotides matching TRBD2. The receptor was derived from a man aged 18-30 years with acute COVID-19. CDR3: CASSPRTSGRRDTQYF. Here the CDR3 DNA reads TGCGCCAGCAGCCCCCGGACTAGCGGGAGAAGGGATACGCAGTATTTT.